This TCR beta chain was found in a study of cytomegalovirus exposure and HLA in healthy donors. The table came from immunoSEQ multiplex PCR; TCRdb's copy has only in-frame clones and leaves some out. The table lists just under 75,000 clones, about 93% of them singletons. The CDR3 covers 15 residues. Germline V lookup: CDR1 MNHEY, CDR2 SMNVEV (reference sequence). V was clipped by 5 bases and J by 1 base; unmatched bases: 6. This clone has just one count. The sequenced material came from PBMCs. This chain joins TRBV27 and TRBJ2-5, with 8 bases aligning to TRBD2. The receptor's source is a woman aged 18-35 years in good health and CMV-seropositive. CDR3 coding DNA: TGTGCCAGCAGTCCGGGACTAGGTATCCAAGAGACCCAGTACTTC. It specifies CASSPGLGIQETQYF.